This T cell receptor beta chain appears in the sequencing data of a study of tumor and adjacent non-tumor tissue in lung cancer. As for the study in general: The patients, around 11 men and roughly 5 women, were roughly 30 to 85 with stage I to III disease.

V lost 1 base, J lost 1 base, and 8 bases stayed unmatched. The CDR3 extends over 16 amino acids. CDR1 is DFQATT and CDR2 is SNEGSKA in the germline V gene (reference sequence). Study-level points and caveats: Shorter survival was associated with higher TCR diversity in tumors. Significantly higher TCR diversity was found in tumor than normal lung.

Three rounds of nested PCR, following a modified ARM-PCR protocol, produced the TCRbeta library. Using its own MiXCR run on the multiplex PCR reads, TCRdb lists one record per CDR3 protein. The repertoire holds 94,000 or so distinct CDR3 sequences, with 76% as singletons. With regard to this clonotype: Its antigen remains unknown.

No cell sorting was done before RNA was extracted from the tissue. The normal lung tissue was taken more than 3 cm from the tumor edge. The V gene is TRBV20-1, the J gene TRBJ2-7, with 9 bases matching TRBD2. The sequence came from a woman between 50 and 59 years old with non-small cell lung cancer. The sample consisted of distant non-tumor lung tissue. CDR3 in amino acids: CSARGGGGLRSYEQYF. The CDR3 DNA reads TGCAGTGCTAGAGGCGGGGGGGGACTACGTTCCTACGAGCAGTACTTC.